This entry is about one T cell receptor (beta chain). Its target is not known. The data originate from a study of chemoradiotherapy in HPV16-positive cancers. General study findings and limits: Candidate HPV-specific clones and E7-related TCR motifs grew in tumor during treatment. The functional HPV-specific definition rests on just a couple of HPV16-positive patients.

TCRdb's table, derived via immunoSEQ multiplex PCR, lists solely in-frame clones and lacks some. This table has 9,500 to 15,000 clones, 70% to 90% appearing once. Over chemoradiotherapy, repertoires were sampled more than once. V lost 3 bases, J lost 1 base, and 5 bases stayed unmatched. CDR3 size: 16 residues. The germline V gene has CDR1 LNHNV and CDR2 YYDKDF (reference sequence). This sequence joins TRBV15 and TRBJ1-2; TRBD1 agrees at 10 bases. This TCR came from a human donor with HPV-associated anogenital cancer. The sequenced sample was blood, obtained from a patient who underwent chemoradiotherapy. CDR3 sequence reads: CATSSGQGGYNYGYTF. The CDR3 DNA follows: TGTGCCACCAGCAGTGGACAGGGGGGCTATAACTATGGCTACACCTTC.